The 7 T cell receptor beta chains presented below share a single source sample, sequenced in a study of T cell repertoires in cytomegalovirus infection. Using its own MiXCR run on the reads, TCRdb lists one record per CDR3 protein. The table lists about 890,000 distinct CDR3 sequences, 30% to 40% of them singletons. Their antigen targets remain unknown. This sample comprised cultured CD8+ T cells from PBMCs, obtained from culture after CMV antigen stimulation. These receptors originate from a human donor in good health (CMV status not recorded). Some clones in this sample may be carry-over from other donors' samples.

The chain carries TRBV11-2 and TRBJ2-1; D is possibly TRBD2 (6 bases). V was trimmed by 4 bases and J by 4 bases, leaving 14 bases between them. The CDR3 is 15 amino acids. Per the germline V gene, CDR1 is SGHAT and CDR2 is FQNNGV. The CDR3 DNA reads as TGTGCCAGCAGCTCCTATACCGGGGGTTACAATGAGCAGTTCTTC. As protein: CASSSYTGGYNEQFF.

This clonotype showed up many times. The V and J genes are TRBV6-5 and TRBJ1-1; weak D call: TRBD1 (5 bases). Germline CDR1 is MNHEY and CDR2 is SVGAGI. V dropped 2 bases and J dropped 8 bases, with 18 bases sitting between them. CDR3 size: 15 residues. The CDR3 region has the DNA TGTGCCAGCAGTTACGGGGCCCCCCTGGAACTAGAAGCTTTCTTT. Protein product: CASSYGAPLELEAFF.

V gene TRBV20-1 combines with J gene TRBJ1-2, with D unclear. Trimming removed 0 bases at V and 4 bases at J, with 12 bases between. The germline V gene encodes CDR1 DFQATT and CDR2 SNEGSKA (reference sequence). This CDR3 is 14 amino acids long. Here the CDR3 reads CSARDPEGSYGYTF. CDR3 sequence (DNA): TGCAGTGCTAGAGATCCAGAAGGCTCCTATGGCTACACCTTC.

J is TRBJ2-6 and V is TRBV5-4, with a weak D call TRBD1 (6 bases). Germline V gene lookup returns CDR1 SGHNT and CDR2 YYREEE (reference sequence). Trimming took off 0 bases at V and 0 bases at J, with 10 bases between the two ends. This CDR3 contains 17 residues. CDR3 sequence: CASSLAGQASGANVLTF. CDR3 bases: TGTGCCAGCAGCTTGGCGGGACAAGCCTCTGGGGCCAACGTCCTGACTTTC.

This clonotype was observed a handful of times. CDR3 DNA sequence: TGTGCCAGCAGTTTCCGGGACACTGACAATGAGCAGTTCTTC. As protein: CASSFRDTDNEQFF. This sequence joins TRBV6-5 and TRBJ2-1; possibly TRBD1 for D (6 bases). Germline V gene data show CDR1 as MNHEY and CDR2 as SVGAGI. Trimming removed 4 bases from V and 5 bases from J, with 12 bases in between. The CDR3 runs to 14 residues.

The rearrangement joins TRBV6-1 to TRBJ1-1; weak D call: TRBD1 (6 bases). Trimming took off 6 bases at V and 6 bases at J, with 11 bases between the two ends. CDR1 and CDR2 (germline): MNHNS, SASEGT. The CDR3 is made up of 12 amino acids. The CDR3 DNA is TGTGCCAGCAGCCCAGGGGAGGCTGAAGCTTTCTTT. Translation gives CASSPGEAEAFF.

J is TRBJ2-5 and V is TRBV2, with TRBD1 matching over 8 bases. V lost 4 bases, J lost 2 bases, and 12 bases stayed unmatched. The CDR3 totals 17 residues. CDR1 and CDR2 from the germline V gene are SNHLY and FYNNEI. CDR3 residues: CASSGAGGQDLQETQYF. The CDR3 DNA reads TGTGCCAGCAGTGGGGCAGGGGGCCAGGATTTACAAGAGACCCAGTACTTC.